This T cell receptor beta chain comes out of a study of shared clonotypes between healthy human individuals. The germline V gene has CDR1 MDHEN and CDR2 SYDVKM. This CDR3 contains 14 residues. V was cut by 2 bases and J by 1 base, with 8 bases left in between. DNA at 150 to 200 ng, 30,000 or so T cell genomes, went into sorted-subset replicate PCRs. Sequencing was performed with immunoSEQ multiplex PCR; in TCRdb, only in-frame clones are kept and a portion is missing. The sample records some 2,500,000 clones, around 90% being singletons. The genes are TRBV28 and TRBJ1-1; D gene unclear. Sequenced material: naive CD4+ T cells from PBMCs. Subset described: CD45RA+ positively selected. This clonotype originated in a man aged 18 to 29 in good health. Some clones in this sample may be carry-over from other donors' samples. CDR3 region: CASSLRQPNTEAFF. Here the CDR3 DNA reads TGTGCCAGCAGTTTAAGGCAGCCGAACACTGAAGCTTTCTTT.